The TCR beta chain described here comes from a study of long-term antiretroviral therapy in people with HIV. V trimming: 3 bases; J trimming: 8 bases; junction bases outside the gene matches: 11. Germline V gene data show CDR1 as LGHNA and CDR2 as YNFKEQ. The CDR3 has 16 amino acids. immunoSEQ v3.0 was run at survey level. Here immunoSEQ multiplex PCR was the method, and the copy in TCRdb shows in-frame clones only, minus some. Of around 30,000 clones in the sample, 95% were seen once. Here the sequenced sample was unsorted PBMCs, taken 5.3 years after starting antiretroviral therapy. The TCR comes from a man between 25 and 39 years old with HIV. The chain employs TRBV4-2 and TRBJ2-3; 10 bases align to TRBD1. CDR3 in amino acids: CASSHAGQGLVGTQYF. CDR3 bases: TGTGCCAGCAGCCATGCGGGACAGGGGTTAGTTGGTACGCAGTATTTT.